A selection of T cell receptor beta chains follows, all from one sample in a study of regulatory T cells in long-lasting Graves disease. TCRdb called the multiplex PCR reads again in MiXCR, with one record for every CDR3 protein. The sample gives some 250,000 distinct CDR3 sequences, 15% to 20% of which show up once; 12% to 15% is in the top ten. These data were likewise used in another study, on T cells in Graves' hyperthyroidism and ophthalmopathy.

Sequencing was performed on peripheral blood mononuclear cells (PBMCs), taken at new diagnosis, from a patient treated with antithyroid drugs. Receptors were obtained from a woman in her thirties with Graves disease. The CDR3 runs from the conserved cysteine through the conserved F or W. Each record gives: D gene, J gene, V gene, clone size, CDR3 protein, CDR3 DNA. A D gene is named only where the DNA matches it firmly. Rows give clone size only sometimes, using once, few, many, or a class for an expanded clone.

- TRBJ1-3 TRBV12-3/TRBV12-4 many CATMDVSSGNTIYF TGTGCCACCATGGACGTCTCCTCTGGAAACACCATATATTTT
TRBD1 TRBJ2-1 TRBV11-2 - CASSPLGVGQGADNEQFF TGTGCCAGCAGCCCGCTTGGGGTGGGGCAGGGGGCGGACAATGAGCAGTTCTTC
- TRBJ2-7 TRBV18 many CASSPSTDEQYF TGTGCCAGCTCACCTTCAACCGACGAGCAGTACTTC
- TRBJ1-1 TRBV5-1 many CASSRDGWDTTEAFF TGCGCCAGCAGTCGGGATGGGTGGGACACCACTGAAGCTTTCTTT
TRBD2 TRBJ2-2 TRBV10-1 - CASSAPRMSGAPNTGELFF TGCGCCAGCAGTGCCCCCCGAATGAGCGGGGCCCCGAACACCGGGGAGCTGTTTTTT
- TRBJ2-5 TRBV25-1 many CASLPAGPWETQYF TGTGCCAGCCTTCCCGCTGGTCCATGGGAGACCCAGTACTTC
TRBD1 TRBJ1-1 TRBV20-1 many CSAMDRVSAFF TGCAGTGCAATGGACAGGGTCTCGGCTTTCTTT
- TRBJ1-1 TRBV20-1 many CSARDPALEAFF TGCAGTGCTAGAGATCCCGCCCTCGAAGCTTTCTTT
TRBD2 TRBJ2-3 TRBV20-1 many CSAWSGGTDTQYF TGCAGTGCCTGGAGCGGGGGAACAGATACGCAGTATTTT
- TRBJ1-1 TRBV7-9 few CASSSMRTSNTEAFF TGTGCCAGCAGCTCTATGAGGACCTCTAACACTGAAGCTTTCTTT
- TRBJ1-1 TRBV5-5 - CASSQRTGNTEVFF TGCGCCAGCAGCCAAAGGACGGGGAACACTGAAGTTTTCTTT
- TRBJ2-3 TRBV9 few CASSELPGRTTFTDTQYF TGTGCCAGCAGCGAACTCCCTGGACGGACCACATTCACAGATACGCAGTATTTT
TRBD1 TRBJ1-3 TRBV2 many CASMWDRGAGNTIYF TGTGCCAGCATGTGGGACAGGGGAGCTGGAAACACCATATATTTT
- TRBJ2-7 TRBV19 many CASSIGPKVTYEQYF TGTGCCAGTAGTATAGGCCCGAAGGTAACCTACGAGCAGTACTTC
- TRBJ1-5 TRBV12-3/TRBV12-4 many CASSGAGQPQHF TGTGCCAGCTCAGGGGCCGGTCAGCCCCAGCATTTT
- TRBJ1-2 TRBV6-1 many CASSMTGGYGYTF TGTGCCAGCAGTATGACAGGAGGGTATGGCTACACCTTC
TRBD1 TRBJ1-1 TRBV20-1 few CSAPDRVGMNTEAFF TGCAGTGCTCCCGACAGGGTTGGGATGAACACTGAAGCTTTCTTT
TRBD2 TRBJ2-7 TRBV7-6 many CASSSGTSNEQYF TGTGCCAGCAGCTCGGGGACTAGCAACGAGCAGTACTTC
TRBD1 TRBJ2-3 TRBV7-9 - CASSTGQGNADTQYF TGTGCCAGCAGCACGGGACAGGGTAACGCAGATACGCAGTATTTT
TRBD1 TRBJ2-7 TRBV20-1 many CSATGGTSTYEQYF TGCAGTGCCACAGGGGGGACTTCAACCTACGAGCAGTACTTC
TRBD2 TRBJ2-5 TRBV7-2 many CASSSQLAGGRFF TGTGCCAGCAGCTCCCAACTAGCGGGGGGCAGGTTTTTC
TRBD2 TRBJ2-7 TRBV7-8 many CASTPRGAKDEQYF TGTGCCAGCACCCCGCGGGGGGCGAAGGACGAGCAGTACTTC
- TRBJ1-1 TRBV5-6 many CASSRRWGQAFF TGTGCCAGCAGCCGCCGTTGGGGCCAAGCTTTCTTT
TRBD1 TRBJ1-2 TRBV3-1 many CASRGTGTGYGYTF TGTGCCAGCAGGGGGACCGGGACAGGCTATGGCTACACCTTC
- TRBJ1-5 TRBV7-9 many CASSPWGGDQPQHF TGTGCCAGCAGCCCGTGGGGAGGGGATCAGCCCCAGCATTTT
- TRBJ1-4 TRBV6-1 few CASSEITEKLFF TGTGCCAGCAGTGAAATAACCGAAAAACTGTTTTTT
- TRBJ1-1 TRBV18 many CASSPNWEWNTEAFF TGTGCCAGCTCACCAAACTGGGAGTGGAACACTGAAGCTTTCTTT
- TRBJ1-6 TRBV7-8 many CASSLGPGALHF TGTGCCAGCAGCTTAGGACCAGGGGCCCTCCACTTT
- TRBJ2-7 TRBV6-1 few CASSESDGSSYEQYF TGTGCCAGCAGTGAAAGTGATGGGAGCTCCTACGAGCAGTACTTC
TRBD1 TRBJ2-1 TRBV7-9 many CASSGRQGIGNEQFF TGTGCCAGCAGCGGACGACAGGGAATTGGCAATGAGCAGTTCTTC
- TRBJ1-5 TRBV24-1 few CATNEGLAVSNQPQHF TGTGCCACCAATGAAGGGTTAGCCGTCAGCAATCAGCCCCAGCATTTT
TRBD1 TRBJ2-7 TRBV29-1 - CSVGQGAEQYF TGCAGCGTCGGCCAGGGGGCCGAGCAGTACTTC
- TRBJ2-7 TRBV5-8 few CASSLDPSSEQYF TGTGCCAGCAGCTTGGACCCTTCCTCCGAGCAGTACTTC
TRBD1 TRBJ2-3 TRBV6-9 - CASSYGQGFADTQYF TGTGCCAGCAGTTACGGACAGGGGTTCGCAGATACGCAGTATTTT
- TRBJ1-3 TRBV12-3/TRBV12-4 many CASRVGNTIYF TGTGCCAGCAGGGTTGGAAACACCATATATTTT
- TRBJ1-1 TRBV5-1 many CASSLGQRTEAFF TGTGCCAGCAGCTTGGGCCAGAGGACTGAAGCTTTCTTT
- TRBJ2-3 TRBV11-2 many CASSPPPFTDTQYF TGTGCCAGCAGCCCCCCTCCTTTCACAGATACGCAGTATTTT
TRBD1 TRBJ1-4 TRBV7-9 - CASSLRQGGGEKLFF TGTGCCAGCAGCTTACGGCAGGGGGGGGGTGAAAAACTGTTTTTT
TRBD1 TRBJ2-5 TRBV3-1 - CASSQDMGTEETQYF TGTGCCAGCAGCCAAGATATGGGGACAGAAGAGACCCAGTACTTC
TRBD2 TRBJ2-3 TRBV27 few CASSFERGNADTQYF TGTGCCAGCAGTTTCGAGCGGGGGAACGCAGATACGCAGTATTTT
TRBD2 TRBJ2-5 TRBV6-1 many CASRAAWGGETQYF TGTGCCAGCAGGGCGGCCTGGGGAGGGGAGACCCAGTACTTC
- TRBJ1-1 TRBV19 many CASSIARGWMHEAFF TGTGCCAGTAGTATAGCGCGGGGGTGGATGCATGAAGCTTTCTTT
- TRBJ2-2 TRBV20-1 many CSARRVQGSGELFF TGCAGTGCTAGGAGGGTACAGGGTTCCGGGGAGCTGTTTTTT
- TRBJ1-3 TRBV18 many CASSPPLTAGNTIYF TGTGCCAGCTCACCACCATTAACCGCTGGAAACACCATATATTTT
- TRBJ2-7 TRBV4-1 many CASSQAGTPLQQYF TGCGCCAGCAGCCAAGCGGGGACCCCCTTGCAGCAGTACTTC
- TRBJ1-2 TRBV27 many CASSLWGTQGRYGYTF TGTGCCAGCAGTTTATGGGGGACGCAGGGGAGGTATGGCTACACCTTC
TRBD1 TRBJ2-1 TRBV20-1 - CSASRDRVYNEQFF TGCAGTGCTTCCCGGGACAGGGTTTACAATGAGCAGTTCTTC
- TRBJ1-2 TRBV6-1 many CASSVSGGYGYTF TGTGCCAGCAGTGTGTCTGGGGGTTATGGCTACACCTTC
- TRBJ2-1 TRBV20-1 many CSARVRGTYNEQFF TGCAGTGCTAGAGTCCGGGGGACCTACAATGAGCAGTTCTTC
- TRBJ1-1 TRBV7-9 few CASSLSPRRPPEAFF TGTGCCAGCAGCTTATCTCCCAGGAGGCCACCTGAAGCTTTCTTT
- TRBJ1-1 TRBV9 - CASSVAQNTEAFF TGTGCCAGCAGCGTAGCCCAAAACACTGAAGCTTTCTTT
TRBD1 TRBJ1-1 TRBV11-2 - CASSHTRQGWNTEAFF TGTGCCAGCAGCCATACAAGACAGGGATGGAACACTGAAGCTTTCTTT
TRBD2 TRBJ2-3 TRBV5-8 many CASSTGTTSYSTDTQYF TGTGCCAGCAGCACCGGGACTACCTCGTATAGCACAGATACGCAGTATTTT
- TRBJ2-7 TRBV10-3 many CAIRASGQDTYEQYF TGTGCCATCAGGGCTTCGGGGCAGGACACCTACGAGCAGTACTTC
TRBD1 TRBJ2-7 TRBV6-1 many CASRGQGYEQYF TGTGCCAGCAGGGGACAGGGTTACGAGCAGTACTTC
TRBD2 TRBJ2-5 TRBV3-1 many CASSRQPGLANYQETQYF TGTGCCAGCAGCCGTCAACCGGGACTAGCTAATTACCAAGAGACCCAGTACTTC
- TRBJ2-7 TRBV20-1 many CSASDGFYEQYF TGCAGTGCTAGTGACGGCTTCTACGAGCAGTACTTC